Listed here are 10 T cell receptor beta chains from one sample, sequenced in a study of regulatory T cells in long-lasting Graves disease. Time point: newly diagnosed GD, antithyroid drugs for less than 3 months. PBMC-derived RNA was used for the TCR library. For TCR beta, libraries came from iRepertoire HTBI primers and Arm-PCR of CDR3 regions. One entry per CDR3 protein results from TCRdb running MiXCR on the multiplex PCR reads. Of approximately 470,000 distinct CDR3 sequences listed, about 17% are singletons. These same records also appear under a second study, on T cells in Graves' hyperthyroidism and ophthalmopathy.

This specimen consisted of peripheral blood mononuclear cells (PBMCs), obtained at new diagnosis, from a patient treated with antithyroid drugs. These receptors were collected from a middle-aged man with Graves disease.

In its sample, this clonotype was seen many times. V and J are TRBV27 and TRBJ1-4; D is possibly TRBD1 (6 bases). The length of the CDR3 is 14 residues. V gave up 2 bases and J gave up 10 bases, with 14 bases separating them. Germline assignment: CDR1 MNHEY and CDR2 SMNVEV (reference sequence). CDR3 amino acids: CASSLGAGARKLFF. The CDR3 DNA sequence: TGTGCCAGCAGTTTAGGGGCAGGGGCTCGAAAACTGTTTTTT.

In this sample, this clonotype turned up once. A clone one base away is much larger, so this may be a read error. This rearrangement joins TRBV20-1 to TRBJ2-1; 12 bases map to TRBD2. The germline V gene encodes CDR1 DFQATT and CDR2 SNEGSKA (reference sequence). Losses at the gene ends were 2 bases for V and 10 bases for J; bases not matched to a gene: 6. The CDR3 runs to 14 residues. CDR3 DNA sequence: TGCAGTGCTAGAAGACTAGCGGGAGCTGAAGAGCAGTTCTTC. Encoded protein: CSARRLAGAEEQFF.

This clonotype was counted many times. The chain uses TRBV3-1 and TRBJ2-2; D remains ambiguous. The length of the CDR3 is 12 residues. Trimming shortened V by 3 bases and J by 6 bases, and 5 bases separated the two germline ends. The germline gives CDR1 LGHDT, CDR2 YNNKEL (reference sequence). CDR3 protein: CASSHTAGELFF. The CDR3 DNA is TGTGCCAGCAGCCATACGGCCGGGGAGCTGTTTTTT. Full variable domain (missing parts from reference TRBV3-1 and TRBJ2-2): DTAVSQTPKYLVTQMGNDKSIKCEQNLGHDTMYWYKQDSKKFLKIMFSYNNKELIINETVPNRFSPKSPDKAHLNLHINSLELGDSAVYFCASSHTAGELFFGEGSRLTVL.

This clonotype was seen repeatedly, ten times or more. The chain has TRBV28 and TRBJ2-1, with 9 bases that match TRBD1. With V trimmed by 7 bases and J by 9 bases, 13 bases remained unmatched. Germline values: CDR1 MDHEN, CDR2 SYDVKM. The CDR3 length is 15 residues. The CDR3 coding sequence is TGTGCCAGCAATCCTCCGGGACAGGGAAACGGTGAGCAGTTCTTC. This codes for CASNPPGQGNGEQFF.

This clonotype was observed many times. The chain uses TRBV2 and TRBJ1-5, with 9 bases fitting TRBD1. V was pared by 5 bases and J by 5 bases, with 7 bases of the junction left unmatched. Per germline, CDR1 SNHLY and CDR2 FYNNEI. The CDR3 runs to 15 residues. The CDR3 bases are TGTGCCAGCAGTCCTCCGGGACAGGGCTATCAGCCCCAGCATTTT. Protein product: CASSPPGQGYQPQHF. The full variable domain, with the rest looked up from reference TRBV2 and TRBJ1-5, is EPEVTQTPSHQVTQMGQEVILRCVPISNHLYFYWYRQILGQKVEFLVSFYNNEISEKSEIFDDQFSVERPDGSNFTLKIRSTKLEDSAMYFCASSPPGQGYQPQHFGDGTRLSIL.

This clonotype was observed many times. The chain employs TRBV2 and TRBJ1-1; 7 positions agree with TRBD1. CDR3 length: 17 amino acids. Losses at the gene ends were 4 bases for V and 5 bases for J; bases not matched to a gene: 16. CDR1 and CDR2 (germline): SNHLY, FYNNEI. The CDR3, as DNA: TGTGCCAGCAGTGCCCCCCTGGCCAGGGGGACGAGTACTGAAGCTTTCTTT. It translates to CASSAPLARGTSTEAFF.

The CDR3 DNA is TGCAGCGTTATACAGGGGAACACCGGGGAGCTGTTTTTT. Amino acid sequence: CSVIQGNTGELFF. The chain carries TRBV29-1 and TRBJ2-2, with D tentatively TRBD1 (6 bases). This CDR3 has 13 residues. The germline V gene encodes CDR1 SQVTM and CDR2 ANQGSEA. Trimming left V 5 bases short and J 1 base short, with 8 bases between.

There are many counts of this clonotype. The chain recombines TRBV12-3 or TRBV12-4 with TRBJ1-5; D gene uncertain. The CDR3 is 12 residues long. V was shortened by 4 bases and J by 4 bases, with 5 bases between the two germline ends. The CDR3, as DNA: TGTGCCAGCAGTTCTTGGAATCAGCCCCAGCATTTT. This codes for CASSSWNQPQHF.

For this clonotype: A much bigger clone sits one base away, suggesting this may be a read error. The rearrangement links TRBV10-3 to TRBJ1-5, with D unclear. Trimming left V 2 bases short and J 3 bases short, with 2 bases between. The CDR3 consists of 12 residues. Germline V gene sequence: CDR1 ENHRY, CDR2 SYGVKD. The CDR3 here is CAISEINQPQHF. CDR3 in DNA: TGTGCCATCAGTGAGATCAATCAGCCCCAGCATTTT.

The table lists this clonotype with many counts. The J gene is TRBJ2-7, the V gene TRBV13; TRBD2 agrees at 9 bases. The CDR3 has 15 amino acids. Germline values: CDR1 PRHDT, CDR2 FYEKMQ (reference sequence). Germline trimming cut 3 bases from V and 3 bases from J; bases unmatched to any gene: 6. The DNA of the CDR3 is TGTGCCAGCAGCTTGGTCCTAGCGGGAAACTACGAGCAGTACTTC. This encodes CASSLVLAGNYEQYF.